These 13 T cell receptor beta chains originate from one sample sequenced in a study of regulatory T cells in long-lasting Graves disease. Relying on iRepertoire HTBI primers and Arm-PCR of CDR3 regions, the team built TCR beta libraries. One entry per CDR3 protein results from TCRdb running MiXCR on the multiplex PCR reads. The sample holds about 540,000 distinct CDR3 sequences, about 13% seen once. Documented time point: newly diagnosed GD, antithyroid drugs for less than 3 months. RNA extracted from PBMCs served as the sequencing template. Another study also made use of these data, one on T cells in Graves' hyperthyroidism and ophthalmopathy.

Sequenced material: peripheral blood mononuclear cells (PBMCs), taken at new diagnosis, from a patient treated with antithyroid drugs. The receptors were gathered from a man aged 25 to 45 with Graves disease.

At least ten counts were recorded for this clonotype. This sequence joins TRBV29-1 and TRBJ2-5; D gene unclear. Germline V gene sequence: CDR1 SQVTM, CDR2 ANQGSEA. The CDR3 is 11 amino acids. V was clipped by 2 bases and J by 4 bases, with 5 bases between them. The CDR3, as DNA: TGCAGCGTTGAATCTGTAGAGACCCAGTACTTC. Its protein is CSVESVETQYF.

With regard to this clonotype: With only one base between it and a far larger clone, this is likely a read error. The rearrangement uses TRBV27 and TRBJ2-6; a possible D gene is TRBD1 (5 bases). The V and J ends lost 5 bases and 2 bases respectively, with 13 bases between them. CDR1 and CDR2 from the germline V gene are MNHEY and SMNVEV (reference sequence). The CDR3 is 16 residues long. In DNA form, the CDR3 reads TGTGCCAGCAGTCGCCGGAGACAGCCTGGGGCCAACGTCCTGACTTTC. This gives the protein CASSRRRQPGANVLTF.

The rearrangement joins TRBV7-2 to TRBJ2-3, with a weak D call TRBD2 (6 bases). Germline V CDR1 and CDR2: SGHTA, FQGNSA. The CDR3 has 17 residues. Trimming took 1 base from V and 6 from J, leaving 20 bases between them. The CDR3 protein is CASSLVEGGVFSDTQYF. The CDR3 DNA is TGTGCCAGCAGCTTAGTCGAGGGAGGAGTATTCTCGGATACGCAGTATTTT.

This clonotype has a count of ten or more. This chain links TRBV29-1 with TRBJ2-7, with 12 bases matching TRBD2. The CDR3 extends over 17 amino acids. The germline V gene has CDR1 SQVTM and CDR2 ANQGSEA. J lost 1 base, V lost 4 bases, and 11 bases had no gene match. For the CDR3, the DNA is TGCAGCGTTGTCGGACTAGCGGGAACTCGAGCTTCCTACGAGCAGTACTTC. Protein: CSVVGLAGTRASYEQYF.

This clonotype showed up many times. This chain connects TRBV5-6 to TRBJ2-5; D tentatively reads TRBD1 or TRBD2 (5 bases each). This CDR3 spans 16 amino acids. Germline-derived CDR1 and CDR2 are SGHDT and YYEEEE. Deletions cut 1 base from V and 4 bases from J, with 17 bases between. The CDR3 region has the DNA TGTGCCAGCAGCTTGTCCCAGGGAGTTGTGGCAGAGACCCAGTACTTC. It specifies CASSLSQGVVAETQYF. The full variable domain, rest sourced from reference TRBV5-6 and TRBJ2-5, is DAGVTQSPTHLIKTRGQQVTLRCSPKSGHDTVSWYQQALGQGPQFIFQYYEEEERQRGNFPDRFSGHQFPNYSSELNVNALLLGDSALYLCASSLSQGVVAETQYFGPGTRLLVL.

This clonotype was recorded many times. The V and J genes are TRBV6-2 or TRBV6-3 and TRBJ1-1, with D possibly being TRBD1 (5 bases). The V end was cut by 8 bases, the J end by 2 bases, with 15 bases between. Germline V gene sequence: CDR1 MNHEY, CDR2 SVGEGT. CDR3 length: 14 residues. CDR3 nucleotides: TGTGCCAGCGGGGTGGCGGGGACCAACACTGAAGCTTTCTTT. Translation gives CASGVAGTNTEAFF.

This clonotype was detected ten times or more. The V call is TRBV2, the J call TRBJ1-5; D ambiguous. CDR1 is SNHLY and CDR2 is FYNNEI in the germline V gene. The CDR3 consists of 15 residues. Trimming shortened V by 4 bases and J by 0 bases, and 10 bases separated the two germline ends. Here the CDR3 reads CASSGEGHSNQPQHF. DNA for the CDR3: TGTGCCAGCAGTGGAGAGGGCCATAGCAATCAGCCCCAGCATTTT.

This clonotype was seen a handful of times. Just one base apart from a much larger clone, this may be a read error. The chain uses TRBV20-1 and TRBJ2-1; TRBD2 is a possible D gene (6 bases). Per germline, CDR1 DFQATT and CDR2 SNEGSKA (reference sequence). This CDR3 is 13 amino acids long. Deletions cut 3 bases from V and 2 bases from J, with 8 bases between. The CDR3 sequence is CSASGSAYNEQFF. Here the CDR3 DNA reads TGCAGTGCTAGCGGGAGTGCCTACAATGAGCAGTTCTTC.

The CDR3 loop is CATSRDLGLADQETQYF. Written as DNA, the CDR3 is TGTGCCACCAGCAGAGATCTGGGACTAGCGGACCAAGAGACCCAGTACTTC. The V gene is TRBV15, the J gene TRBJ2-5; 11 nucleotides match TRBD2. Germline values: CDR1 LNHNV, CDR2 YYDKDF (reference sequence). The CDR3 runs 17 residues. Trimming removed 0 bases from V and 0 bases from J; junction bases left unmatched: 3.

In this sample, this clonotype turned up many times. This chain joins TRBV20-1 and TRBJ1-6; 8 positions match TRBD1. V lost 2 bases and J lost 9; bases outside the gene matches: 9. The CDR3 has 15 amino acids. In germline, CDR1 is DFQATT, CDR2 SNEGSKA (reference sequence). CDR3 bases: TGCAGTGCTAGATACCCGGGACAGGAGATTTCACCCCTCCACTTT. It specifies CSARYPGQEISPLHF.

This clonotype was found many times. The V gene is TRBV6-1, the J gene TRBJ1-2; possible D gene TRBD1, 6 bases. Trimming shortened V by 6 bases and J by 5 bases, and 13 bases separated the two germline ends. Looked up from germline, CDR1 is MNHNS and CDR2 is SASEGT. The CDR3 totals 13 residues. CDR3 sequence reads: CASRFGTSYGYTF. DNA for the CDR3: TGTGCCAGCAGATTCGGGACATCGTATGGCTACACCTTC.

The table lists this clonotype with a few counts. The V call is TRBV12-3 or TRBV12-4, the J call TRBJ2-4, with D tentatively TRBD2 (5 bases). CDR3 length: 16 residues. The V gene lost 3 bases and the J gene lost 5 bases, with 17 bases spanning the gap. CDR3 region: CASSFVWLARENIQYF. The DNA for the CDR3 is TGTGCCAGCAGTTTTGTATGGCTAGCACGGGAAAACATTCAGTACTTC.

In its sample, this clonotype was seen a few times. The chain couples TRBV29-1 to TRBJ2-5; D is possibly TRBD2 (6 bases). V gave up 2 bases and J gave up 4 bases, with 20 bases separating them. Per germline, CDR1 SQVTM and CDR2 ANQGSEA. The CDR3 is made up of 16 amino acids. The CDR3 sequence: CSVETLTRGQPETQYF. The CDR3 nucleotides are TGCAGCGTTGAAACCCTGACTAGAGGGCAGCCAGAGACCCAGTACTTC.